Presented here are 23 T cell receptor beta chains from one specimen sequenced in a study of T cells after yellow fever vaccination. In TCRdb, the 5' RACE reads were re-called with MiXCR into one record per CDR3 protein. The table records about 49,000 distinct CDR3 sequences, about 7.9% of them present only once. The input for sequencing was CD8+ T cells sorted from PBMCs, taken around 16 days after the first yellow fever vaccination. Receptors originate from a man aged 18 to 35 who received the YFV17D yellow fever vaccine.

This clonotype was observed at least ten times. The chain couples TRBV7-8 to TRBJ2-5; TRBD1 is a possible D gene (5 bases). Germline CDR1 reads SGHVS; CDR2 reads FQNEAQ. The V end was cut by 7 bases, the J end by 2 bases, with 14 bases between. The CDR3 is 14 residues long. Here the CDR3 reads CASNIRQKQETQYF. The DNA for the CDR3 is TGTGCCAGCAACATCAGACAGAAACAAGAGACCCAGTACTTC.

This clonotype was observed at least ten times. The genes are TRBV29-1 and TRBJ1-1, with D hard to call. The CDR3 sequence is 11 residues long. Trimming cost V 5 bases and J 6 bases, with 10 bases left between them. Germline CDR1 SQVTM, CDR2 ANQGSEA. As DNA, the CDR3 is TGCAGCGTTCCGGGTGGGGCTGAAGCTTTCTTT. Amino acids: CSVPGGAEAFF.

This clonotype was observed at least ten times. V gene TRBV4-2 combines with J gene TRBJ2-4; 8 bases are a match to TRBD2. Germline CDR1 reads LGHNA; CDR2 reads YNFKEQ. The V gene end was trimmed by 4 bases and the J gene end by 16 bases; junction bases not matched to a gene: 12. The CDR3 is made up of 13 amino acids. The CDR3 spells CASSPGTSGIIYF. CDR3 in DNA: TGTGCCAGCAGCCCGGGGACTAGTGGAATAATATACTTC.

This clonotype was found many times. The V gene is TRBV19, the J gene TRBJ2-7; D may be TRBD1 (5 bases). V was shortened by 6 bases and J by 0 bases, with 12 bases between the two germline ends. CDR1 LNHDA and CDR2 SQIVND come from the germline V gene (reference sequence). This CDR3 region has 14 residues. In nucleotides, the CDR3 is TGTGCCAGTAGCACCGGACACCTCTCCTACGAGCAGTACTTC. Protein: CASSTGHLSYEQYF.

This clonotype was observed many times. The chain recombines TRBV12-3 or TRBV12-4 with TRBJ1-6; D is unresolved. This CDR3 is 15 amino acids long. V was shortened by 6 bases and J by 0 bases, with 9 bases between the two germline ends. The CDR3 region is CASSPSSSYNSPLHF. DNA for the CDR3: TGTGCCAGCAGCCCGAGTAGCTCCTATAATTCACCCCTCCACTTT.

Many counts were recorded for this clonotype. J is TRBJ1-6 and V is TRBV4-1; possibly TRBD1 for D (6 bases). V was cut by 1 base and J by 3 bases, with 10 bases left in between. Germline-derived CDR1 and CDR2 are MGHRA and YSYEKL. The CDR3 consists of 16 residues. CDR3 loop: CASSQGQGIYNSPLHF. CDR3 nucleotide sequence: TGCGCCAGCAGCCAAGGCCAGGGGATCTATAATTCACCCCTCCACTTT.

In its sample, this clonotype was seen many times. DNA for the CDR3: TGTGCCAGCAGCGGGACAGGGGTTGAAGCTTTCTTT. Translation gives CASSGTGVEAFF. The V gene is TRBV5-5, the J gene TRBJ1-1; 10 bases agree with TRBD1. Germline V gene lookup returns CDR1 SGHKS and CDR2 YYEKEE (reference sequence). With V trimmed by 4 bases and J by 7 bases, 1 base remained unmatched. The CDR3 sequence is 12 residues long.

This clonotype was seen at least ten times. The genes are TRBV20-1 and TRBJ2-7; TRBD1 matches at 9 bases. The CDR3 covers 14 residues. The germline gives CDR1 DFQATT, CDR2 SNEGSKA (reference sequence). V shed 3 bases, J shed 2 bases, and the junction held 5 bases outside the gene matches. CDR3 region: CSARGDREAYEQYF. CDR3 coding DNA: TGCAGTGCTAGGGGGGACAGGGAAGCCTACGAGCAGTACTTC.

This clonotype was seen many times. The chain employs TRBV9 and TRBJ1-6; D unresolved. The V gene's germline CDR1 is SGDLS and CDR2 YYNGEE. V lost 0 bases, J lost 9 bases, and 13 bases lay in between. The CDR3 is 15 amino acids. CDR3 protein: CASSVGGRMGSPLHF. The CDR3 DNA reads TGTGCCAGCAGCGTAGGAGGTAGGATGGGTTCACCCCTCCACTTT.

This clonotype was detected ten times or more. V usage is TRBV4-2 and J usage is TRBJ2-5; D uncertain. The CDR3 is made up of 15 amino acids. CDR1 is LGHNA, CDR2 YNFKEQ, per germline. Between the trimmed V and J ends, which lost 1 base and 4 bases, there was a span of 13 bases. The chain's CDR3 is CASSQAGLWRETQYF. CDR3 nucleotides: TGTGCCAGCAGCCAAGCCGGCCTATGGCGAGAGACCCAGTACTTC.

This clonotype was seen many times. The chain carries TRBV29-1 and TRBJ1-1; possible D gene TRBD1, 5 bases. Germline V gene sequence: CDR1 SQVTM, CDR2 ANQGSEA. CDR3 length equals 13 residues. V gave up 1 base and J gave up 5 bases, with 11 bases separating them. CDR3 loop: CSVEVPEGTEAFF. CDR3 DNA: TGCAGCGTTGAAGTCCCCGAGGGGACTGAAGCTTTCTTT.

In this sample, this clonotype turned up many times. The chain joins TRBV5-1 to TRBJ2-7, with D uncertain. V was cut by 0 bases and J by 3 bases, with 7 bases left in between. There are 13 residues in the CDR3. Germline-derived CDR1 and CDR2 are SGHRS and YFSETQ. The CDR3 nucleotides read TGCGCCAGCAGCTTGGCTCCAGGCTACGAGCAGTACGTC. It specifies CASSLAPGYEQYV.

Only a few counts were recorded for this clonotype. The chain recombines TRBV28 with TRBJ2-1; possible D gene TRBD1, 5 bases. The germline V gene has CDR1 MDHEN and CDR2 SYDVKM. The CDR3 sequence is 12 residues long. The V end lost 0 bases, the J end lost 16 bases, and 13 bases lay between the germline ends. The CDR3 nucleotides read TGTGCCAGCAGTTTATGGCAGGGAAATCAATTCTTC. It encodes CASSLWQGNQFF.

This clonotype was detected many times. This chain uses TRBV12-3 or TRBV12-4 with TRBJ2-7; 7 bases fit TRBD1. This CDR3 has 14 residues. V gave up 6 bases and J gave up 3 bases; unmatched junction bases: 8. The CDR3 protein is CASRHSGGLYEQYV. The CDR3 coding sequence is TGTGCCAGCAGACATTCAGGGGGTCTCTACGAGCAGTACGTC.

Many counts were recorded for this clonotype. This chain connects TRBV20-1 to TRBJ1-2, with D unclear. The CDR3 runs 13 residues. The germline V and J ends were trimmed by 0 bases and 4 bases, with 9 bases remaining between them. Germline CDR1 and CDR2: DFQATT and SNEGSKA (reference sequence). The CDR3 DNA is TGCAGTGCTAGAGATTTCGGCATCTATGGCTACACCTTC. Translation gives CSARDFGIYGYTF.

This clonotype was observed many times. V and J are TRBV4-1 and TRBJ2-3, with 7 bases identical to TRBD1. This CDR3 has 15 amino acids. V lost 0 bases, J lost 3 bases, and 3 bases stayed unmatched. Germline V gene sequence: CDR1 MGHRA, CDR2 YSYEKL. Written as DNA, the CDR3 is TGCGCCAGCAGCCAAGACCGACAGGGTACAGATACGCAGTATTTT. This codes for CASSQDRQGTDTQYF.

This clonotype has a count of ten or more. The chain is built from TRBV6-5 and TRBJ1-2; D is uncertain. This CDR3 has 13 residues. Trimming cost V 9 bases and J 3 bases, with 14 bases left between them. Per the germline V gene, CDR1 is MNHEY and CDR2 is SVGAGI. DNA for the CDR3: TGTGCCAGTTTCGAACCCGGGCACTATGGCTACACCTTC. Its translation is CASFEPGHYGYTF.

Many counts were recorded for this clonotype. This chain connects TRBV29-1 to TRBJ2-7; 9 nucleotides line up with TRBD1. CDR1 and CDR2 (germline): SQVTM, ANQGSEA. V lost 3 bases to trimming and J lost 3 bases; unmatched junction nucleotides: 9. This CDR3 is 15 amino acids long. The CDR3 nucleotides are TGCAGCGTTGAGAAGGCGGACAGGGGTAACTACGAGCAGTACTTC. Its translation is CSVEKADRGNYEQYF.

This clonotype has ten or more counts. The chain carries TRBV7-6 and TRBJ2-3; 10 bases align to TRBD2. CDR1 and CDR2 (germline): SGHVS, FNYEAQ. This CDR3 region has 17 residues. Trimming at V came to 5 bases and at J to 2 bases, leaving 10 bases not matched to a gene. The CDR3 region is CASSPKAGGHYTDTQYF. DNA for the CDR3: TGTGCCAGCAGCCCTAAAGCGGGGGGGCATTACACAGATACGCAGTATTTT.

This clonotype showed up many times. The chain uses TRBV6-5 and TRBJ2-2, with D perhaps matching TRBD1 or TRBD2 (5 bases each). V was cut by 2 bases and J by 2 bases, with 15 bases left in between. The CDR3 is 17 residues long. Germline loops: CDR1 MNHEY, CDR2 SVGAGI. The CDR3 reads CASSYVVTGTNTGELFF. The CDR3 DNA reads TGTGCCAGCAGTTACGTCGTCACGGGGACCAACACCGGGGAGCTGTTTTTT.

This clonotype was recorded at least ten times. The DNA of the CDR3 is TGTGCCATCTGTGCGGGGGGCTACACCGGGGAGCTGTTTTTT. Its protein is CAICAGGYTGELFF. The gene calls are TRBV10-3 and TRBJ2-2; TRBD2 matches 8 bases. CDR1 is ENHRY and CDR2 is SYGVKD in the germline V gene. After removal of 8 bases from V and 3 bases from J, the junction contained 5 bases not matched to a gene. The CDR3 consists of 14 residues.

J is TRBJ1-1 and V is TRBV29-1, with 7 nucleotides matching TRBD1. This CDR3 has 13 residues. The junction had 5 bases not matched to a gene; V was cut back by 3 bases and J by 4 bases. CDR1 and CDR2 (germline): SQVTM, ANQGSEA. CDR3 protein: CSVDEGAGTEAFF. The CDR3 nucleotides read TGCAGCGTTGACGAGGGGGCAGGCACTGAAGCTTTCTTT.

The sample holds many counts of this clonotype. The chain links TRBV4-1 to TRBJ2-7; 9 bases match TRBD1. This CDR3 has 14 amino acids. Germline trimming cut 5 bases from V and 5 bases from J; bases unmatched to any gene: 7. Germline V gene data show CDR1 as MGHRA and CDR2 as YSYEKL. Here the CDR3 DNA reads TGCGCCAGCAGCGAGACAGGGGGGTTGAACGAGCAGTACTTC. Its translation: CASSETGGLNEQYF.